A selection of T cell receptor beta chains follows, all from one sample in a study of T cells in Graves' hyperthyroidism and ophthalmopathy. One entry per CDR3 protein, called by TCRdb with MiXCR from the multiplex PCR reads. The data hold approximately 49,000 distinct CDR3 sequences, with around 55% observed a single time. Sequencing was carried out using peripheral blood or thyroid tissue (not recorded which). Every receptor here comes from a young man with Graves' hyperthyroidism. The CDR3 runs from the conserved cysteine through the conserved F or W. D genes are given only for firm matches. Size is stated for part of the rows, as once, few or many counts, or as a class when the clone is expanded.

- | TRBD1 | TRBJ1-4 | TRBV2 | CASSRTGTGNEKLFF | TGTGCCAGCAGCAGAACCGGGACAGGAAATGAAAAACTGTTTTTT
many | - | TRBJ2-2 | TRBV11-1 | CASSLAGLAGELFF | TGTGCCAGCAGCTTGGCAGGGTTGGCCGGGGAGCTGTTTTTT
once | - | TRBJ2-7 | TRBV6-5 | CASSYSGLPMYF | TGTGCCAGCAGTTACTCGGGCCTCCCCATGTACTTC
- | - | TRBJ1-5 | TRBV30 | CAWSVRGPGQPQHF | TGTGCCTGGAGTGTACGAGGGCCGGGTCAGCCCCAGCATTTT
- | - | TRBJ2-5 | TRBV7-2 | CASSLGPVGMAF | TGTGCCAGCAGCCTGGGGCCTGTCGGGATGGCCTTC
many | - | TRBJ2-7 | TRBV20-1 | CSADSVGESEQYF | TGCAGTGCTGACTCGGTGGGGGAGAGCGAGCAGTACTTC
- | TRBD1 | TRBJ2-7 | TRBV7-2 | CASSYGTGFYEQYF | TGTGCCAGCAGTTACGGGACAGGCTTCTACGAGCAGTACTTC
many | - | TRBJ1-5 | TRBV28 | CASSWVYGNQPQHF | TGTGCCAGCAGTTGGGTTTACGGCAATCAGCCCCAGCATTTT
- | - | TRBJ1-2 | TRBV7-8 | CASSRGLYGYTF | TGTGCCAGCAGCCGGGGTCTTTATGGCTACACCTTC
- | TRBD2 | TRBJ2-7 | TRBV29-1 | CSVEASGTYEQYF | TGCAGCGTTGAGGCTAGCGGAACCTACGAGCAGTACTTC
many | TRBD1 | TRBJ2-7 | TRBV28 | CASSDRDRLLYEQYF | TGTGCCAGCAGTGACCGGGACAGGCTCCTCTACGAGCAGTACTTC
- | - | TRBJ2-5 | TRBV7-9 | CASTLGGMETQYF | TGTGCCAGCACCCTAGGGGGGATGGAGACCCAGTACTTC
- | TRBD1 | TRBJ1-2 | TRBV6-6 | CASSPGGQGGGYTF | TGTGCCAGCAGTCCGGGGGGACAGGGAGGCGGCTACACCTTC
many | - | TRBJ2-2 | TRBV12-3/TRBV12-4 | CASSLNRAGTGELFF | TGTGCCAGCAGCCTGAACAGGGCGGGCACCGGGGAGCTGTTTTTT
- | TRBD1 | TRBJ2-5 | TRBV10-3 | CAISEGTDQKTQYF | TGTGCCATCAGTGAAGGGACAGATCAAAAGACCCAGTACTTC
- | TRBD2 | TRBJ2-7 | TRBV2 | CASGEAGEQYF | TGTGCCAGCGGGGAAGCGGGGGAGCAGTACTTC
many | - | TRBJ2-2 | TRBV6-2/TRBV6-3 | CASSYGHGPGELFF | TGTGCCAGCAGTTACGGGCATGGGCCCGGGGAGCTGTTTTTT
many | - | TRBJ2-5 | TRBV19 | CASSITDSQETQYF | TGTGCCAGTAGTATAACGGACAGTCAAGAGACCCAGTACTTC
- | TRBD1 | TRBJ2-7 | TRBV29-1 | CSVDGQGASYEQYF | TGCAGCGTTGATGGTCAGGGGGCATCGTACGAGCAGTACTTC
- | - | TRBJ1-2 | TRBV7-2 | CASSLWQNSGGYTF | TGTGCCAGCAGCTTATGGCAGAATTCGGGTGGCTACACCTTC
once | - | TRBJ2-2 | TRBV6-6 | CASSRDGGSGNTGELFF | TGTGCCAGCAGCCGGGACGGGGGCTCTGGAAACACCGGGGAGCTGTTTTTT
- | TRBD2 | TRBJ2-5 | TRBV29-1 | CSVEDLRLAGVETQYF | TGCAGCGTTGAAGATCTTAGGCTAGCGGGAGTAGAGACCCAGTACTTC
many | - | TRBJ1-4 | TRBV7-8 | CASSLGPTGEKLFF | TGTGCCAGCAGCTTAGGACCGACTGGTGAAAAACTGTTTTTT
many | - | TRBJ1-1 | TRBV7-2 | CASRLTGPTEAFF | TGTGCCAGCAGGTTGACAGGACCCACTGAAGCTTTCTTT
once | - | TRBJ1-2 | TRBV10-3 | CATSDPGGVGYTF | TGTGCCACCAGTGACCCGGGCGGGGTTGGCTACACCTTC
- | TRBD1 | TRBJ1-5 | TRBV7-6 | CASSLARQGPGQPQHF | TGTGCCAGCAGCTTAGCGCGACAGGGGCCGGGTCAGCCCCAGCATTTT
once | - | TRBJ1-4 | TRBV15 | CATSRIADTGKLFF | TGTGCCACCAGCAGAATAGCGGACACTGGAAAACTGTTTTTT
many | - | TRBJ1-5 | TRBV27 | CASRTNRANQPQHF | TGTGCTAGTCGAACGAACAGGGCTAATCAGCCCCAGCATTTT
- | - | TRBJ1-1 | TRBV7-9 | CASSQKQGGFEAFF | TGTGCCAGCAGCCAAAAACAAGGAGGATTTGAAGCTTTCTTT
- | TRBD1 | TRBJ1-1 | TRBV29-1 | CSVVDRTGSTEAFF | TGCAGCGTTGTGGACAGGACAGGGAGCACTGAAGCTTTCTTT
many | - | TRBJ2-6 | TRBV6-5 | CASSYLVTSGANVLTF | TGTGCCAGCAGTTACTTGGTAACCTCTGGGGCCAACGTCCTGACTTTC
- | TRBD2 | TRBJ2-5 | TRBV20-1 | CSVRLAGGRQETQYF | TGCAGTGTGCGGCTAGCGGGAGGTCGGCAAGAGACCCAGTACTTC
- | - | TRBJ1-1 | TRBV19 | CASSVTVGAEAFF | TGTGCCAGTAGTGTGACGGTGGGGGCTGAAGCTTTCTTT
- | TRBD2 | TRBJ2-5 | TRBV5-1 | CSSSPSRGAQYF | TGCTCCAGCAGCCCAAGCCGGGGGGCCCAGTACTTC
- | - | TRBJ1-2 | TRBV25-1 | CASSESSAANYGYTF | TGTGCCAGCAGTGAATCTTCGGCAGCTAACTATGGCTACACCTTC
many | - | TRBJ1-6 | TRBV30 | CAWEKPTPGSPLHF | TGTGCCTGGGAGAAGCCCACTCCTGGGTCACCCCTCCACTTT
- | TRBD1 | TRBJ1-5 | TRBV5-1 | CASSLGQGREPQHF | TGCGCCAGCAGCTTGGGACAGGGGCGGGAGCCCCAGCATTTT
many | - | TRBJ2-5 | TRBV20-1 | CSARWVGQQETQYF | TGCAGTGCTAGGTGGGTCGGGCAACAAGAGACCCAGTACTTC